Listed below are T cell receptor beta chains from one sample, sequenced in a study of T-cell reconstitution after alpha-beta-depleted transplantation in children. TCRdb re-derived calls from the PCR reads in MiXCR, one entry per CDR3 protein. Of 450,000 to 600,000 distinct CDR3 sequences listed, approximately 32% were seen once; the top ten hold around 2.5%. The sequencing used PBMCs from the stem cell graft donor, collected from the stem cell graft. These receptors came from a human donor who donated a stem cell graft to a child with aplastic anemia. CDR3s include the opening cysteine and the closing phenylalanine or tryptophan. Fields, in order: V gene, J gene, D gene, clone size, CDR3 DNA, CDR3 protein. The D gene is left open where the match is weak. Clone size is shown for a subset of rows, as once, few, many or a class of expanded clone.

TRBV20-1	TRBJ1-1	.	.	TGCAGTGCTAGAGATTCCGGGGGAAGCATGAACACTGAAGCTTTCTTT	CSARDSGGSMNTEAFF
TRBV7-9	TRBJ2-1	TRBD2	.	TGTGCCAGCAGACCGGGACTAGCGGGAGCTTTTGACGGTGAGCAGTTCTTC	CASRPGLAGAFDGEQFF
TRBV6-1	TRBJ1-1	TRBD1	.	TGTGCCAGCAGGACAGGGTTTGGGAACACTGAAGCTTTCTTT	CASRTGFGNTEAFF
TRBV12-3/TRBV12-4	TRBJ1-2	.	few	TGTGCCAGCAGGCCGAACTCTCCTCCGGACTATGGCTACACCTTC	CASRPNSPPDYGYTF
TRBV27	TRBJ1-4	TRBD1	.	TGTGCCAGCAGTTTATTAGTCTCGGGGGACAGGGCACCTACTTTAAATGAAAAACTGTTTTTT	CASSLLVSGDRAPTLNEKLFF
TRBV6-5	TRBJ2-7	.	few	TGTGCCAGCAGTTTATTTTCAGGAACCTACGAGCAGTACTTC	CASSLFSGTYEQYF
TRBV12-3/TRBV12-4	TRBJ2-5	.	.	TGTGCCAGCAGTCCCGCTCGGGAAGAGACCCAGTACTTC	CASSPAREETQYF
TRBV29-1	TRBJ2-3	.	few	TGCAGCGTTGAATCGCTGAGCGTGAAGGATACGCAGTATTTT	CSVESLSVKDTQYF
TRBV19	TRBJ2-3	TRBD2	.	TGTGCCAGTAGTATAATTTTTGGGACTAGCGTCGCAGATACGCAGTATTTT	CASSIIFGTSVADTQYF
TRBV20-1	TRBJ2-5	.	.	TGCAGTGCTAGAATGACAGGGAGGAGAGAGACCCAGTACTTC	CSARMTGRRETQYF
TRBV3-1	TRBJ2-4	.	.	TGTGCCAGCAGCCAGAGGGCAAACATTCAGTACTTC	CASSQRANIQYF
TRBV6-2/TRBV6-3	TRBJ2-3	TRBD2	many	TGTGCCAGCAGTGCGGGACTAACCAGCACAGATACGCAGTATTTT	CASSAGLTSTDTQYF
TRBV24-1	TRBJ2-5	TRBD1	.	TGTGCCACCAGTGACCAACGGACAGGGGGCGCGGAGACCCAGTACTTC	CATSDQRTGGAETQYF
TRBV7-9	TRBJ2-1	TRBD2	once	TGTGCCAGCAGCTTCCCGGGTAGCGGGAGTGATAGTGAGCAGTTCTTC	CASSFPGSGSDSEQFF